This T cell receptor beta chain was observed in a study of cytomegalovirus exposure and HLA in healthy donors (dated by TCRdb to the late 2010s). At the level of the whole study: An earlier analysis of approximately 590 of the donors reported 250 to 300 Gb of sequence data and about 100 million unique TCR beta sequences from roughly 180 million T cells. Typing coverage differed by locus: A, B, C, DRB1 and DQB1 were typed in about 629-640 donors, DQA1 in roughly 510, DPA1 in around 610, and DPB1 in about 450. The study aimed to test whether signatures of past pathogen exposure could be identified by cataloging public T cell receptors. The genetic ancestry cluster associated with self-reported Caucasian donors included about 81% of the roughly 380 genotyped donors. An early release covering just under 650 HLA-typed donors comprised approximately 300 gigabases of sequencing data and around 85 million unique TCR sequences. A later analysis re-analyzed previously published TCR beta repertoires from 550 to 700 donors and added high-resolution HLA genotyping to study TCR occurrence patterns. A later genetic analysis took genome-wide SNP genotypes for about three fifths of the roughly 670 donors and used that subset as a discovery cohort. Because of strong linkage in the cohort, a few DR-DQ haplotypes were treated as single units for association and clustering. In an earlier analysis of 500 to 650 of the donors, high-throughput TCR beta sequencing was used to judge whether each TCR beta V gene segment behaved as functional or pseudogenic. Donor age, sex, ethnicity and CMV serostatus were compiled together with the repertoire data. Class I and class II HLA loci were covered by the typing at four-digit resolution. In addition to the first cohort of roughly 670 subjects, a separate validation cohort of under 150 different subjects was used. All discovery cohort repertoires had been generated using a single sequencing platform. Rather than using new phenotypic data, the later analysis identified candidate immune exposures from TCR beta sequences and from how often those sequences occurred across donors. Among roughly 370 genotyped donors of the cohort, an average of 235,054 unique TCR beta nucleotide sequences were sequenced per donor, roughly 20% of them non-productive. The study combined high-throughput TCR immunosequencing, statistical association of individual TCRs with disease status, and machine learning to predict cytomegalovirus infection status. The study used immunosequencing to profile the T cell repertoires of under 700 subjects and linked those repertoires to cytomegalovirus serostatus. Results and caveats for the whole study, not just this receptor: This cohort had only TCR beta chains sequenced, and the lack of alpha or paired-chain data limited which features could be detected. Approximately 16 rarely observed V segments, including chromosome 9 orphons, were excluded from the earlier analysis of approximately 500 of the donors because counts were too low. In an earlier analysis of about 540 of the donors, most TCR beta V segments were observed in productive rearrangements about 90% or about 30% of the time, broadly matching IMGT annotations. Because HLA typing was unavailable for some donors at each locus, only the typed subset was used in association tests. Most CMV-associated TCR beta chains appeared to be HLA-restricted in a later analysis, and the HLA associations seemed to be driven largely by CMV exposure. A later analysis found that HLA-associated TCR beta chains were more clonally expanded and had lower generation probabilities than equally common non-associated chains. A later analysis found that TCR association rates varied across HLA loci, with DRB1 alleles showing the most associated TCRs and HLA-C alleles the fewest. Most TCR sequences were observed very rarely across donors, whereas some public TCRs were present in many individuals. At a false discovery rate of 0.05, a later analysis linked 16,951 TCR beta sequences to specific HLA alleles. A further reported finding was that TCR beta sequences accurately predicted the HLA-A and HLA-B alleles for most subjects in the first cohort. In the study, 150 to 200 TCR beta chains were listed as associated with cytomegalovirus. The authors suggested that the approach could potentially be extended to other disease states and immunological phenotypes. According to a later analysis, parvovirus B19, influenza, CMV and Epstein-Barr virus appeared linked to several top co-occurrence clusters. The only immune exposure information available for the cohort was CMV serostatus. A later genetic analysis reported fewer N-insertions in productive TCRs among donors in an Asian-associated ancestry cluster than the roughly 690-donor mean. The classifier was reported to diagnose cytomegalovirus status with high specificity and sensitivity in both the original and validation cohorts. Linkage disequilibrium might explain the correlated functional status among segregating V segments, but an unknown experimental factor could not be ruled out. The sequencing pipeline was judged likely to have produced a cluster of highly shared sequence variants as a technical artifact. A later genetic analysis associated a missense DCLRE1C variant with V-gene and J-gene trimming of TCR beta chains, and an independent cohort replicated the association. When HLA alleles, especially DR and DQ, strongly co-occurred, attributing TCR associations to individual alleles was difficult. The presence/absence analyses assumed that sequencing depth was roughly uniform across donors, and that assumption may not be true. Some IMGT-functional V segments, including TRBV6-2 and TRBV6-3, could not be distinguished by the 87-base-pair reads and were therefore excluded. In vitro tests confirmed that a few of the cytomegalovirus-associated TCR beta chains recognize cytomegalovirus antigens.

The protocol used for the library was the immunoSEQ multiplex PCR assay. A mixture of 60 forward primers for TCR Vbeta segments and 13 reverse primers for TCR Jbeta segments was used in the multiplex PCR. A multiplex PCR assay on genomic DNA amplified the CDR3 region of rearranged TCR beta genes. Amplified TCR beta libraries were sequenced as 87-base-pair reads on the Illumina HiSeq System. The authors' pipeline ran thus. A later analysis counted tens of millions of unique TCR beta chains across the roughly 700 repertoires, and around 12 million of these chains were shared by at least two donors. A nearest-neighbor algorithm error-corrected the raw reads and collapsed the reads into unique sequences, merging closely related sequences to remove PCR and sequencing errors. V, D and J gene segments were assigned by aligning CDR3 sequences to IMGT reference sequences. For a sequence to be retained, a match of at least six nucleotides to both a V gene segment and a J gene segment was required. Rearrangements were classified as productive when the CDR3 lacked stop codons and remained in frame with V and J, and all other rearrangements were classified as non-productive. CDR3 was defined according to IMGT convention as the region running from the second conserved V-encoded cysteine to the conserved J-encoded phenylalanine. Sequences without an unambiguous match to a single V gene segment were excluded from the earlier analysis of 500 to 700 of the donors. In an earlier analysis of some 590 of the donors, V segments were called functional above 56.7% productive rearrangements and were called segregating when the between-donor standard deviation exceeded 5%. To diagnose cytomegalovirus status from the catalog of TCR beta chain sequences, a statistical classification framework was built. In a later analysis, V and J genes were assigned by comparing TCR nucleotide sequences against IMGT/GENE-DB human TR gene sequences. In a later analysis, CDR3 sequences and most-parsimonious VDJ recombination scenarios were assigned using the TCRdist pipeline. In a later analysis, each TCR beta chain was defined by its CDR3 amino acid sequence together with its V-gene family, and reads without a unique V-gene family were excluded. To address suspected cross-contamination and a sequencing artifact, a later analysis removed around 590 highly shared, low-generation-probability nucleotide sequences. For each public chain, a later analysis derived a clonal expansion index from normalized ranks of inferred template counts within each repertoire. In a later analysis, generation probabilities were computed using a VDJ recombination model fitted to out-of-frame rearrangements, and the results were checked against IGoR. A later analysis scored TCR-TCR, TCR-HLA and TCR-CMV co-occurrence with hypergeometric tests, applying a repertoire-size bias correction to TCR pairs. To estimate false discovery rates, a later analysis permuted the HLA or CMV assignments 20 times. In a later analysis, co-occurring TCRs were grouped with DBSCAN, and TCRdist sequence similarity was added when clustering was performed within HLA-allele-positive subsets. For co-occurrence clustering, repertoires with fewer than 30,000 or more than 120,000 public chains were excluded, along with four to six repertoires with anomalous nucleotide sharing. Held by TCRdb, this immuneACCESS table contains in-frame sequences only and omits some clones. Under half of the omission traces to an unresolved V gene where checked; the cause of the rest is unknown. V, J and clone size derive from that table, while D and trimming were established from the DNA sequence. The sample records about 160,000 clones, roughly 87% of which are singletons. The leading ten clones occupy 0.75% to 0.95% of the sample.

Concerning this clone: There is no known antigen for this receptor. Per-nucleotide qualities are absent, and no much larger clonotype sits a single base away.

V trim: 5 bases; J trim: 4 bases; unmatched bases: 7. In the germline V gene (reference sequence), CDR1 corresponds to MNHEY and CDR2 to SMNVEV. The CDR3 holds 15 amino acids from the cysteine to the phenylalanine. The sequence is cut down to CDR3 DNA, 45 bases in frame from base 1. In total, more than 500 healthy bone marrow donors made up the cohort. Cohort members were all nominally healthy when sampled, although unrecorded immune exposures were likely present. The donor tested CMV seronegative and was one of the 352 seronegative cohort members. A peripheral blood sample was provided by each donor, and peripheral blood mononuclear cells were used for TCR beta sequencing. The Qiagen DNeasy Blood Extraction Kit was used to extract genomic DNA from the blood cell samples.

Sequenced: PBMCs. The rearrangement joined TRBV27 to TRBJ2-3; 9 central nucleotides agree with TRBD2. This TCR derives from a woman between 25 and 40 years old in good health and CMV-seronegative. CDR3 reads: CASSPIAGVADTQYF. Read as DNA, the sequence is TGTGCCAGCAGTCCAATAGCGGGAGTAGCAGATACGCAGTATTTT.